This paragraph reports one T cell receptor (beta chain). Antigen specificity is unknown. The primer mix had 60 Vbeta and 13 Jbeta primers. Measured with immunoSEQ multiplex PCR; TCRdb has only the in-frame clones, and not every one. The repertoire holds around 100,000 clones, 70% to 85% seen once, with over 3% in the top ten. This record comes from a study of cytomegalovirus exposure and HLA in healthy donors. General observations from the study: After further analysis at a later stage, 17,000 or so TCR beta sequences were associated with HLA alleles at 0.05 false discovery rate.

The CDR3 sequence is 16 residues long. The V gene end was trimmed by 2 bases and the J gene end by 6 bases; junction bases not matched to a gene: 8. The germline CDR1 and CDR2 sequences are LGHNA and YSLEER. The receptor's source is a woman aged 40 to 55 in good health and CMV-seronegative. Sequencing input: PBMCs. The chain employs TRBV4-3 and TRBJ2-1; 9 bases are a match to TRBD2. The CDR3 is CASSQIAGLAGNEQFF. The CDR3, as DNA: TGCGCCAGCAGCCAAATCGCGGGACTAGCAGGCAATGAGCAGTTCTTC.